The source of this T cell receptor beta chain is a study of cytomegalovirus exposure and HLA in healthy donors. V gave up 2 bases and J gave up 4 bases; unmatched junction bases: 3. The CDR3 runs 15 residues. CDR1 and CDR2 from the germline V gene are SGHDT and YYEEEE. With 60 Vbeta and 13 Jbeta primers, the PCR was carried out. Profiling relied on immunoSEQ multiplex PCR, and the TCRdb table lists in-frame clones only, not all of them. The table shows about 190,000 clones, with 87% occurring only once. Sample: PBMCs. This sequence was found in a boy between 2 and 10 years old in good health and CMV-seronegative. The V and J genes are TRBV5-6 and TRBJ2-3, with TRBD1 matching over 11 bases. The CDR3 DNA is TGTGCCAGCAGCTTTCGGACAGGGGGCGCAGATACGCAGTATTTT. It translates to CASSFRTGGADTQYF.